The 3 T cell receptor beta chains given below trace back to one sample, sequenced in a study of response to subunit inactivated influenza vaccine. TCRdb analysed the RT-PCR reads with MiXCR anew, one entry per CDR3 protein. The sample includes about 610,000 distinct CDR3 sequences, around 15% of them seen just once. This material consisted of PBMCs from blood, taken roughly 13 days after vaccination. These receptors were obtained from a man between 50 and 59 years old who received an inactivated influenza vaccine.

V gene TRBV28 combines with J gene TRBJ2-3, with a tentative D call TRBD2 (6 bases). Trimming cost V 5 bases and J 2 bases, with 14 bases left between them. CDR3 length: 15 amino acids. Per the germline V gene, CDR1 is MDHEN and CDR2 is SYDVKM. The chain's CDR3 is CASSPRDWNTDTQYF. The CDR3 DNA reads TGTGCCAGCAGTCCACGGGACTGGAACACAGATACGCAGTATTTT.

The chain has TRBV28 and TRBJ2-3; 12 bases align to TRBD2. The trim removed 6 bases at V and 3 bases at J, leaving 10 bases unmatched. Germline loops: CDR1 MDHEN, CDR2 SYDVKM. CDR3 size: 17 residues. Written as DNA, the CDR3 is TGTGCCAGCAGGCCGGGACTAGCGGGTTTCGAAACAGATACGCAGTATTTT. It encodes CASRPGLAGFETDTQYF.

The V call is TRBV5-1, the J call TRBJ2-1; the match to TRBD2 covers 11 bases. The CDR3 covers 17 residues. CDR1 and CDR2 (germline): SGHRS, YFSETQ. Trimming at V came to 4 bases and at J to 6 bases, leaving 12 bases not matched to a gene. As DNA, the CDR3 is TGCGCCAGCAGCCCAGGCATCACTAGCGGGGGCTTCAATGAGCAGTTCTTC. Translating gives CASSPGITSGGFNEQFF.